What follows is one T cell receptor beta chain and its context. Per the authors' pipeline: Estimation of nucleated cell counts relied on the amplification of reference gene primers. The repertoire was sequenced with immunoSEQ multiplex PCR; TCRdb's copy has only in-frame clones and lacks some. Clone size and the V and J calls come from that table; the DNA yielded D and trimming. The sample has fewer than 350,000 clones; around nine tenths are singletons. In Seattle, patients joined the study during active infection and were tracked longitudinally. This sample stems from a study of blood T cell repertoires in COVID-19. The overall study: Sample material is recorded as cDNA or gDNA derived from T cells, B-cell-depleted T cells, or PBMCs.

Source material: peripheral blood. This receptor was taken from a woman aged 55-69 years with COVID-19, enrolled during active disease.

CDR3 amino acids: CATRGAMGETQYF. In DNA form, the CDR3 reads TGTGCCACCCGGGGGGCGATGGGGGAGACCCAGTACTTC. V is TRBV19 and J is TRBJ2-5, with a tentative D call TRBD2 (7 bases). CDR3 size: 13 residues. Germline CDR1 and CDR2: LNHDA and SQIVND (reference sequence). V shed 10 bases and J shed 5 bases, with 17 bases lying between them.